The 12 T cell receptor beta chains below come from one sample, sequenced in a study of T cell responses to AZD1222 COVID-19 vaccine. The table came from immunoSEQ multiplex PCR; TCRdb's copy has only in-frame clones and leaves some out. The repertoire holds nearly 90,000 clones, 88% seen once, with about 9.3% in the top ten. The source was peripheral blood, collected on day 0 of MenACWY control vaccination. Receptor source: an adult in good health.

The rearrangement uses TRBV27 and TRBJ1-1, with a weak D call TRBD1 (5 bases). There are 13 residues in the CDR3. V lost 3 bases, J lost 1 base, and 6 bases lay in between. Germline values: CDR1 MNHEY, CDR2 SMNVEV (reference sequence). In DNA, the CDR3 is TGTGCCAGCAGTTTCAGGGAGAACACTGAAGCTTTCTTT. It yields the protein CASSFRENTEAFF.

This clone occurred once. The rearrangement uses TRBV9 and TRBJ2-5; the D is unclear. CDR3 length: 14 residues. V lost 0 bases to trimming and J lost 4 bases, with 10 bases between them. In germline, CDR1 is SGDLS, CDR2 YYNGEE. The CDR3 loop reads CASSVGPLGETQYF. The CDR3 DNA follows: TGTGCCAGCAGCGTAGGTCCCCTCGGAGAGACCCAGTACTTC.

This chain connects TRBV5-1 to TRBJ2-3, with a possible D match to TRBD2 (6 bases). The CDR3 consists of 18 residues. Germline CDR1 SGHRS, CDR2 YFSETQ. Trimming stripped 2 bases from V and 0 bases from J, with 19 bases between. CDR3 sequence (DNA): TGCGCCAGCAGCTTTCTTTCAGGAGGGGCTACTAGCACAGATACGCAGTATTTT. Translated, it gives CASSFLSGGATSTDTQYF.

This clone was picked up one time. The chain is built from TRBV5-1 and TRBJ2-1, with TRBD2 matching over 8 bases. CDR1 and CDR2 from the germline V gene are SGHRS and YFSETQ. This CDR3 comprises 16 residues. Trimming took 4 bases from V and 5 from J; bases not matched to a gene: 11. CDR3 residues: CASSTQAGATNNEQFF. In DNA, the CDR3 is TGCGCCAGCAGCACCCAAGCGGGGGCCACTAACAATGAGCAGTTCTTC.

The gene calls are TRBV7-9 and TRBJ1-2, with D unresolved. CDR1 is SEHNR and CDR2 is FQNEAQ in the germline V gene (reference sequence). The CDR3 totals 14 residues. The V end was cut by 0 bases, the J end by 4 bases, with 9 bases between. CDR3 nucleotide sequence: TGTGCCAGCAGCTTAGCAGGGATCGGCTATGGCTACACCTTC. This sequence encodes CASSLAGIGYGYTF.

This chain joins TRBV5-1 and TRBJ1-4, with 7 bases aligning to TRBD1. The CDR3 sequence is 13 residues long. Germline V gene sequence: CDR1 SGHRS, CDR2 YFSETQ. Losses at the gene ends were 5 bases for V and 7 bases for J; bases not matched to a gene: 5. CDR3 residues: CASRDRVSEKLFF. The CDR3 DNA reads TGCGCCAGCAGAGACAGGGTCAGTGAAAAACTGTTTTTT.

V gene TRBV28 combines with J gene TRBJ1-1, with D uncertain. This CDR3 spans 12 amino acids. CDR1 and CDR2 from the germline V gene are MDHEN and SYDVKM. Trimming cost V 4 bases and J 0 bases, with 3 bases left between them. CDR3 sequence (DNA): TGTGCCAGCAGTTCTATGAACACTGAAGCTTTCTTT. As protein: CASSSMNTEAFF.

This clone was detected once. CDR3 in DNA: TGTGCCAGCAGCCGAGGGACGGGGGGGGCCTACAATGAGCAGTTCTTC. Its translation is CASSRGTGGAYNEQFF. This chain joins TRBV3-1 (or the pseudogene TRBV3-2) and TRBJ2-1; 8 nucleotides match TRBD2. CDR3 length equals 16 residues. Trimming at V came to 4 bases and at J to 2 bases, leaving 7 bases not matched to a gene. Germline-derived CDR1 and CDR2 are LGHDT and YNNKEL (reference sequence).

The table lists this clone with a count of one. V and J are TRBV6-5 and TRBJ2-5, with TRBD2 identical over 8 bases. Germline V lookup: CDR1 MNHEY, CDR2 SVGAGI. The CDR3 sequence is 14 residues long. The trim removed 0 bases at V and 5 bases at J, leaving 2 bases unmatched. CDR3 sequence: CASSYSGLGETQYF. The CDR3 DNA sequence: TGTGCCAGCAGTTACTCGGGACTAGGGGAGACCCAGTACTTC.

The chain links TRBV5-5 to TRBJ2-7, with unresolved D. With 0 bases removed from V and 1 base from J, the gap between germline ends came to 11 bases. CDR3 length: 15 residues. In germline, CDR1 is SGHKS, CDR2 YYEKEE (reference sequence). The CDR3, as DNA: TGTGCCAGCAGCTTGGCTGGAGCAGATTCCTACGAGCAGTACTTC. Translation: CASSLAGADSYEQYF.

The table lists this clone with a few counts. This sequence joins TRBV7-9 and TRBJ1-6; the D is unclear. This CDR3 is 12 amino acids long. Trimming took off 6 bases at V and 10 bases at J, with 10 bases between the two ends. The germline V gene has CDR1 SEHNR and CDR2 FQNEAQ (reference sequence). For the CDR3, the DNA is TGTGCCAGCAGTTATAACCGGTCACCCCTCCACTTT. It yields the protein CASSYNRSPLHF.

This sequence joins TRBV5-6 and TRBJ2-3; TRBD1 might be the D (6 bases). Germline values: CDR1 SGHDT, CDR2 YYEEEE. V gave up 3 bases and J gave up 1 base, with 12 bases separating them. The CDR3 length is 15 residues. The CDR3, as DNA: TGTGCCAGCAGCTCCATCCGACAGGGCACAGATACGCAGTATTTT. It specifies CASSSIRQGTDTQYF.